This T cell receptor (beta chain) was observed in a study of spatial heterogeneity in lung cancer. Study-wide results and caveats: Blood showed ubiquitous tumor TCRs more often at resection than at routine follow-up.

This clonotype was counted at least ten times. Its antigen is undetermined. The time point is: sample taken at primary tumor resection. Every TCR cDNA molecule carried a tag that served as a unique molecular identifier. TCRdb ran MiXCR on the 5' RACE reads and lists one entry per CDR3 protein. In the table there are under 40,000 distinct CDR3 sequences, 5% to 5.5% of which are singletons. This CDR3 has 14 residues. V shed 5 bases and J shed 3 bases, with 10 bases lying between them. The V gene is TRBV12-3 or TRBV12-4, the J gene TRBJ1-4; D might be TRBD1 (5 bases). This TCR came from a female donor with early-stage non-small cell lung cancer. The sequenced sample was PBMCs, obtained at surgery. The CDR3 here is CASSRRVANEKLFF. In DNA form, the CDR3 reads TGTGCCAGCAGTCGCAGGGTTGCTAATGAAAAACTGTTTTTT.